This T cell receptor beta chain was retrieved from a study of technical replicates of blood from a handful of donors. This CDR3 has 15 residues. V was pared by 7 bases and J by 3 bases, with 10 bases of the junction left unmatched. Germline assignment: CDR1 SNHLY and CDR2 FYNNEI. Libraries were prepared by immunoSEQ multiplex PCR; TCRdb keeps only in-frame clonotypes and omits some of them. This table has tens of thousands of clones, less than 99% appearing once. This clonotype originated in a human donor in good health. Sequencing was performed on T cells isolated from PBMCs. This chain uses TRBV2 with TRBJ2-3; TRBD1 aligns across 7 bases. CDR3 protein: CASMGATGFTDTQYF. DNA for the CDR3: TGTGCCAGCATGGGGGCGACAGGGTTTACAGATACGCAGTATTTT. The full variable domain, in which reference TRBV2 and TRBJ2-3 provide the parts outside the CDR3, is EPEVTQTPSHQVTQMGQEVILRCVPISNHLYFYWYRQILGQKVEFLVSFYNNEISEKSEIFDDQFSVERPDGSNFTLKIRSTKLEDSAMYFCASMGATGFTDTQYFGPGTRLTVL.